These T cell receptor beta chains were read from a single sample in a study of T cell responses to AZD1222 COVID-19 vaccine. Repertoires were generated with immunoSEQ multiplex PCR, while TCRdb's copy carries only in-frame clones and drops some. The table has 120,000 to 150,000 clones, under 95% seen once; the top ten hold 5%. The sample consisted of peripheral blood, taken on day 0 of AZD1222 vaccination. The receptor set was obtained from an adult in good health. CDR3s include the opening cysteine and the closing phenylalanine or tryptophan. D genes are given only for firm matches. Part of the rows lack a size; the others show once, few, many or a class for expanded clones.

d_gene: .; j_gene: TRBJ1-6; v_gene: TRBV2; len: 13; abundance: .; CDR3nt: TGTGCCAGCACACAGGGAACCGGGCCTCTGGGGGACTTT; CDR3aa: CASTQGTGPLGDF
d_gene: .; j_gene: TRBJ1-4; v_gene: TRBV19; len: 15; abundance: .; CDR3nt: TGTGCCAGTAGTAGAGGACAGCGAATAAATGAAAAACTGTTTTTT; CDR3aa: CASSRGQRINEKLFF
d_gene: .; j_gene: TRBJ2-1; v_gene: TRBV11-1; len: 14; abundance: .; CDR3nt: TGTGCCAGCAGCTGGGACTCTGAATACAATGAGCAGTTCTTC; CDR3aa: CASSWDSEYNEQFF
d_gene: TRBD1; j_gene: TRBJ1-5; v_gene: TRBV19; len: 15; abundance: .; CDR3nt: TGTGCCAGTAGTGATCGACAGGGTCAAAGTCAGCCCCAGCATTTT; CDR3aa: CASSDRQGQSQPQHF
d_gene: TRBD1; j_gene: TRBJ2-7; v_gene: TRBV30; len: 14; abundance: .; CDR3nt: TGTGCCTGGAGTCTCACAGGGGTAAGGTACGAGCAGTACTTC; CDR3aa: CAWSLTGVRYEQYF
d_gene: .; j_gene: TRBJ1-6; v_gene: TRBV27; len: 12; abundance: .; CDR3nt: TGTGCCAGCCGGGGGCCAGGATCACCCCTCCACTTT; CDR3aa: CASRGPGSPLHF
d_gene: .; j_gene: TRBJ2-5; v_gene: TRBV28; len: 12; abundance: .; CDR3nt: TGTGCCAGCAGTCCTGTTTTGGAGACCCAGTACTTC; CDR3aa: CASSPVLETQYF
d_gene: TRBD1; j_gene: TRBJ2-5; v_gene: TRBV24-1; len: 14; abundance: .; CDR3nt: TGTGCCACCTCCGGACAGGGGGCGATGCAGACCCAGTACTTC; CDR3aa: CATSGQGAMQTQYF
d_gene: .; j_gene: TRBJ1-6; v_gene: TRBV28; len: 12; abundance: .; CDR3nt: TGTGCCAGCACCGCGATGGGTTCACCCCTCCACTTT; CDR3aa: CASTAMGSPLHF
d_gene: TRBD1; j_gene: TRBJ1-4; v_gene: TRBV5-1; len: 13; abundance: .; CDR3nt: TGCGCCACGAGGGGGACAGTTAATGAAAAACTGTTTTTT; CDR3aa: CATRGTVNEKLFF
d_gene: .; j_gene: TRBJ2-2; v_gene: TRBV10-3; len: 14; abundance: .; CDR3nt: TGTGCCATCACCACAGATCCTAACACCGGGGAGCTGTTTTTT; CDR3aa: CAITTDPNTGELFF
d_gene: .; j_gene: TRBJ2-7; v_gene: TRBV5-6; len: 15; abundance: .; CDR3nt: TGTGCCAGCAGCTTCCCCACCACGACAGGAAACGAGCAGTACTTC; CDR3aa: CASSFPTTTGNEQYF
d_gene: .; j_gene: TRBJ1-1; v_gene: TRBV30; len: 13; abundance: .; CDR3nt: TGTGCCTGGAATGGGCAGGCGAACACTGAAGCTTTCTTT; CDR3aa: CAWNGQANTEAFF
d_gene: TRBD2; j_gene: TRBJ2-2; v_gene: TRBV7-8; len: 16; abundance: .; CDR3nt: TGTGCCAGCACGGGTAGCGGGAGCCCCGGCTGGGGGGAGCTGTTTTTT; CDR3aa: CASTGSGSPGWGELFF
d_gene: .; j_gene: TRBJ1-1; v_gene: TRBV6-5; len: 15; abundance: .; CDR3nt: TGTGCCAGCAGTTACTCGAAGGGGTTGAACACTGAAGCTTTCTTT; CDR3aa: CASSYSKGLNTEAFF
d_gene: .; j_gene: TRBJ1-5; v_gene: TRBV5-6; len: 16; abundance: .; CDR3nt: TGTGCCAGCAGCTTGGCCACAGGAGCTAGCAATCAGCCCCAGCATTTT; CDR3aa: CASSLATGASNQPQHF
d_gene: TRBD1; j_gene: TRBJ2-3; v_gene: TRBV24-1; len: 16; abundance: once; CDR3nt: TGTGCCACCAGTGACCCGGACAGGACTTACACAGATACGCAGTATTTT; CDR3aa: CATSDPDRTYTDTQYF
d_gene: .; j_gene: TRBJ1-5; v_gene: TRBV20-1; len: 17; abundance: .; CDR3nt: TGCAGTGCTAGTTTCATGGTCCCAGGGGCTGGGGATCAGCCCCAGCATTTT; CDR3aa: CSASFMVPGAGDQPQHF
d_gene: TRBD1; j_gene: TRBJ1-4; v_gene: TRBV27; len: 17; abundance: .; CDR3nt: TGTGCCAGCAGTCCGTGGACAGGACTGACAACTAATGAAAAACTGTTTTTT; CDR3aa: CASSPWTGLTTNEKLFF
d_gene: .; j_gene: TRBJ1-5; v_gene: TRBV10-2; len: 14; abundance: .; CDR3nt: TGCGCCACCGCCCGGACTAGGGAAAATCAGCCCCAGCATTTT; CDR3aa: CATARTRENQPQHF
d_gene: .; j_gene: TRBJ1-2; v_gene: TRBV28; len: 15; abundance: .; CDR3nt: TGTGCCAGCAGTCCGATGCTTTGGGGGGTAGGGGGCTACACCTTC; CDR3aa: CASSPMLWGVGGYTF
d_gene: TRBD1; j_gene: TRBJ2-2; v_gene: TRBV6-5; len: 13; abundance: .; CDR3nt: TGTGCCGGCCACAGGGGAAAGTCCGGGGAGCTGTTTTTT; CDR3aa: CAGHRGKSGELFF
d_gene: TRBD1; j_gene: TRBJ1-1; v_gene: TRBV9; len: 15; abundance: .; CDR3nt: TGTGCCAGCAGCGTAGAAACAGGGGTTAACACTGAAGCTTTCTTT; CDR3aa: CASSVETGVNTEAFF
d_gene: TRBD1; j_gene: TRBJ1-4; v_gene: TRBV4-2; len: 14; abundance: .; CDR3nt: TGTGCCAGCAGCCAATCCCGACAGGGTGAAAAACTGTTTTTT; CDR3aa: CASSQSRQGEKLFF
d_gene: TRBD2; j_gene: TRBJ2-3; v_gene: TRBV19; len: 16; abundance: few; CDR3nt: TGTGCCAGTAGCCGAGGGATAGCGGGGTGGGAAGATACGCAGTATTTT; CDR3aa: CASSRGIAGWEDTQYF
d_gene: .; j_gene: TRBJ1-2; v_gene: TRBV28; len: 11; abundance: .; CDR3nt: TGTGCCAGCAGTTTAGGCAGAGGCTACACCTTC; CDR3aa: CASSLGRGYTF
d_gene: TRBD1; j_gene: TRBJ1-5; v_gene: TRBV5-6; len: 16; abundance: .; CDR3nt: TGTGCCAGCAGCTTGGTAGGGACAGGGGTCTATCAGCCCCAGCATTTT; CDR3aa: CASSLVGTGVYQPQHF
d_gene: .; j_gene: TRBJ1-2; v_gene: TRBV5-1; len: 15; abundance: once; CDR3nt: TGCGCCAGCAGCGAAGCACCAACAGAGTCCTATGGCTACACCTTC; CDR3aa: CASSEAPTESYGYTF
d_gene: .; j_gene: TRBJ2-5; v_gene: TRBV2; len: 12; abundance: .; CDR3nt: TGTGCCAGCAGTGGTGAGGTGGAGACCCAGTACTTC; CDR3aa: CASSGEVETQYF
d_gene: .; j_gene: TRBJ1-2; v_gene: TRBV5-6; len: 13; abundance: once; CDR3nt: TGTGCCAGCAGCCCAGCATTCGCGGCGGGCTACACCTTC; CDR3aa: CASSPAFAAGYTF
d_gene: .; j_gene: TRBJ1-6; v_gene: TRBV7-2; len: 16; abundance: few; CDR3nt: TGTGCCAGCAGCTTTGTTAGGGGGTCGGTTCGTTCACCCCTCCACTTT; CDR3aa: CASSFVRGSVRSPLHF
d_gene: TRBD2; j_gene: TRBJ2-1; v_gene: TRBV5-1; len: 17; abundance: .; CDR3nt: TGCGCCAGCAGCCCGCCCTGGCTAGCGGGAGGTCACAATGAGCAGTTCTTC; CDR3aa: CASSPPWLAGGHNEQFF